This TCR beta chain derives from a study of a mutant IDH1 vaccine in newly diagnosed glioma. Study background: Of treated patients, around 60% were men and roughly 40% women, averaging about 40 years. Patients arrived already treated with radiotherapy, temozolomide, or both, most having had both.

A word on this clone: Its cognate antigen is unknown.

Sequenced by immunoSEQ multiplex PCR; TCRdb stores in-frame clones only, minus some. The profile shows about 54,000 clones, approximately 78% of them singletons. Time point indicated: baseline, week 1 (first vaccination visit). Treatment defined: pre-vaccination baseline after standard-of-care therapy. The astrocytomas were IDH1-mutant, ATRX-negative, and WHO grade 3 or 4. V lost 5 bases and J lost 2; bases outside the gene matches: 12. CDR1 is SGHVS, CDR2 FQNEAQ, per germline. The CDR3 has 17 residues. Findings of the study overall: It was over 85% of patients that developed vaccine-induced immune responses.

The source was PBMCs, collected from a glioma patient treated with radiotherapy, temozolomide or both. This chain connects TRBV7-8 to TRBJ2-7, with 10 bases matching TRBD2. The receptor's source is a young man with glioma. The CDR3 DNA reads as TGTGCCAGCAGCCCCCACCCCCCCCTAGCGGGAGCCTACGAGCAGTACTTC. It yields the protein CASSPHPPLAGAYEQYF.